These 25 T cell receptor beta chains came from one sample sequenced in a study of blood T cells in healthy people across ages. Then a second PCR, running about 6 to 11 cycles, was carried out with a sample-barcoded 5' primer and a J-beta primer mix. TCRdb reprocessed the 5' RACE reads with MiXCR, giving one entry per CDR3 protein. Altogether approximately 940,000 distinct CDR3 sequences are present, under 50% being singletons, with the ten largest covering roughly 13%. The material sequenced was blood. These receptors were collected from a man aged 30 to 45 in good health.

This clonotype was observed a handful of times. The gene calls are TRBV4-1 and TRBJ1-5; 7 bases match TRBD1. CDR3 length equals 13 residues. Unmatched junction bases numbered 3, after V lost 3 bases and J lost 7 bases. CDR1 is MGHRA, CDR2 YSYEKL, per germline. For the CDR3, the DNA is TGCGCCAGCAGCCAGGTGACAGGGCAGCCCCAGCATTTT. Protein sequence: CASSQVTGQPQHF.

About this clonotype: A read error may be the cause here, since a much bigger clone is one base away. V usage is TRBV7-2 and J usage is TRBJ2-3; 10 bases agree with TRBD1. This CDR3 has 15 amino acids. Germline V gene data show CDR1 as SGHTA and CDR2 as FQGNSA. V was pared by 4 bases and J by 4 bases, with 5 bases of the junction left unmatched. The DNA of the CDR3 is TGTGCCAGCAGCTCATGGGACAGGGGAGCAGATACGCAGTATTTT. Its protein is CASSSWDRGADTQYF.

This clonotype has ten or more counts. V is TRBV4-2 and J is TRBJ2-5, with D possibly TRBD2 on 5 matching bases. The CDR3 has 13 residues. The germline V gene has CDR1 LGHNA and CDR2 YNFKEQ. V was pared by 1 base and J by 4 bases, with 7 bases between. The chain's CDR3 is CASSQAGVETQYF. CDR3 DNA sequence: TGTGCCAGCAGCCAAGCCGGGGTAGAGACCCAGTACTTC.

This sequence joins TRBV2 and TRBJ1-5, with D tentatively TRBD1 (6 bases). CDR3 length: 14 amino acids. From germline, CDR1 is SNHLY and CDR2 FYNNEI. Trimming removed 4 bases from V and 5 bases from J, with 12 bases in between. Written as DNA, the CDR3 is TGTGCCAGCAGTGTCCAGGCAGGGGATCAGCCCCAGCATTTT. Translating it yields CASSVQAGDQPQHF.

This chain joins TRBV7-9 and TRBJ2-5; 10 positions match TRBD1. This CDR3 is 16 amino acids long. From germline, CDR1 is SEHNR and CDR2 FQNEAQ (reference sequence). V gave up 4 bases and J gave up 0 bases; unmatched junction bases: 5. The CDR3 coding sequence is TGTGCCAGCAGCTCCGGACAGGGGGGGAACCAAGAGACCCAGTACTTC. This sequence encodes CASSSGQGGNQETQYF.

The table lists this clonotype with a few counts. This chain joins TRBV4-2 and TRBJ1-2; 7 bases map to TRBD1. V was pared by 4 bases and J by 6 bases, with 5 bases of the junction left unmatched. The CDR3 extends over 13 amino acids. Germline CDR1 reads LGHNA; CDR2 reads YNFKEQ. The CDR3, as DNA: TGTGCCAGCAGCCCAACAGGGGCGGATGGCTACACCTTC. This translates into CASSPTGADGYTF.

This chain joins TRBV27 and TRBJ2-7; TRBD1 matches 10 bases. Germline V gives CDR1 MNHEY, CDR2 SMNVEV (reference sequence). V shed 3 bases and J 6 bases; nucleotides not matched to a gene: 5. This CDR3 spans 14 amino acids. DNA of the CDR3: TGTGCCAGCAGTTTGGGGACAGGGGCTTCCGAGCAGTACTTC. Encoded protein: CASSLGTGASEQYF.

The chain is built from TRBV20-1 and TRBJ1-2; D not certain. CDR3 length: 12 amino acids. The V end was cut by 5 bases, the J end by 4 bases, with 11 bases between. Germline V gene sequence: CDR1 DFQATT, CDR2 SNEGSKA (reference sequence). The CDR3, as DNA: TGCAGTGCTTTGACTGTAAGCTATGGCTACACCTTC. Amino acids: CSALTVSYGYTF.

This clonotype showed up just a few times. This sequence joins TRBV28 and TRBJ2-5, with TRBD1 as a possible D gene (6 bases). The end of the DNA is better explained by TRBJ2-7, so the J call may be wrong. The CDR3 is 15 amino acids. Germline loops: CDR1 MDHEN, CDR2 SYDVKM. CDR3 DNA sequence: TGTGCCAGCAGTTCATCCGGAACAGGGCTGAACGAGCAGTACTTC. Translating it yields CASSSSGTGLNEQYF.

This clonotype has just a few counts. The V gene is TRBV28, the J gene TRBJ2-5; TRBD2 agrees at 13 bases. The CDR3 covers 16 residues. Germline loops: CDR1 MDHEN, CDR2 SYDVKM. V trimming: 5 bases; J trimming: 2 bases; junction bases outside the gene matches: 5. CDR3: CASSQTSGGAQETQYF. Here the CDR3 DNA reads TGTGCCAGCAGTCAAACTAGCGGGGGGGCACAAGAGACCCAGTACTTC.

The chain is built from TRBV11-2 and TRBJ2-1, with D perhaps matching TRBD1 (6 bases). The germline CDR1 and CDR2 sequences are SGHAT and FQNNGV. CDR3 length: 16 amino acids. Trimming cost V 0 bases and J 2 bases, with 11 bases left between them. The CDR3 DNA reads as TGTGCCAGCAGCTTAGATGTGGGGGCGCCCTACAATGAGCAGTTCTTC. Its protein is CASSLDVGAPYNEQFF.

V is TRBV27 and J is TRBJ2-7; 8 nucleotides line up with TRBD1. After removal of 2 bases from V and 2 bases from J, the junction contained 5 bases not matched to a gene. The CDR3 covers 15 residues. The V gene's germline CDR1 is MNHEY and CDR2 SMNVEV (reference sequence). CDR3 nucleotide sequence: TGTGCCAGCAGTTTAGCCGCGACAGGGGCCTACGAGCAGTACTTC. Amino acids: CASSLAATGAYEQYF.

The genes are TRBV12-3 or TRBV12-4 and TRBJ2-7; TRBD2 aligns across 11 bases. Trimming at V came to 5 bases and at J to 2 bases, leaving 2 bases not matched to a gene. This CDR3 is built from 14 residues. CDR3 DNA sequence: TGTGCCAGCAGTGAACTAGCGGGGGCCTACGAGCAGTACTTC. Residues: CASSELAGAYEQYF.

This clonotype was observed a handful of times. The J gene is TRBJ2-1, the V gene TRBV11-2; a weak D match, TRBD1 (7 bases). The CDR3 length is 15 residues. With 4 bases removed from V and 6 bases from J, the gap between germline ends came to 16 bases. Germline V CDR1 and CDR2: SGHAT, FQNNGV. The CDR3: CASSSRDSKTNEQFF. The CDR3, as DNA: TGTGCCAGCAGCTCGCGGGACAGCAAAACCAATGAGCAGTTCTTC.

The V call is TRBV7-2, the J call TRBJ2-5, with TRBD2 matching over 9 bases. The germline CDR1 and CDR2 sequences are SGHTA and FQGNSA. J was trimmed by 4 bases and V by 5 bases; bases with no gene match: 8. The CDR3 extends over 15 amino acids. The CDR3 bases are TGTGCCAGCAGCCTCGACGGACTAGCGAGAGAGACCCAGTACTTC. Its protein product is CASSLDGLARETQYF.

Comments on this clonotype: At one end, the junction sequence differs from germline, possibly due to a read error. This sequence joins TRBV20-1 and TRBJ1-2; a possible D gene is TRBD1 (5 bases). This CDR3 has 12 residues. Germline V gives CDR1 DFQATT, CDR2 SNEGSKA (reference sequence). CDR3 in DNA: TGCAGTGCTAAGGGGACTTGGAATGGTTACACCTTC. It yields the protein CSAKGTWNGYTF.

V and J are TRBV7-9 and TRBJ1-4, with 9 bases lining up with TRBD1. The germline CDR1 and CDR2 sequences are SEHNR and FQNEAQ (reference sequence). The CDR3 covers 15 residues. Trimming took 5 bases from V and 3 from J; bases not matched to a gene: 4. In DNA, the CDR3 is TGTGCCAGCAGCCTGGGACAGGGCCCTAATGAAAAACTGTTTTTT. Translated: CASSLGQGPNEKLFF.

The gene calls are TRBV6-1 and TRBJ1-5, with D perhaps matching TRBD1 (6 bases). Between the trimmed V and J ends, which lost 9 bases and 0 bases, there was a span of 12 bases. CDR3 size: 14 residues. CDR1 and CDR2 from the germline V gene are MNHNS and SASEGT. This CDR3 is CARLQGDSNQPQHF. The CDR3 coding sequence is TGTGCCAGACTACAGGGAGATAGCAATCAGCCCCAGCATTTT.

V and J are TRBV9 and TRBJ2-3, with no clear D. V was clipped by 6 bases and J by 6 bases, with 17 bases between them. Germline lookup yields CDR1 SGDLS and CDR2 YYNGEE. The CDR3 has 14 amino acids. CDR3 protein: CASTDDQLPDTQYF. The CDR3 DNA is TGTGCCAGCACCGACGACCAACTCCCGGATACGCAGTATTTT.

The V and J genes are TRBV4-1 and TRBJ2-5; the match to TRBD2 covers 8 bases. This CDR3 comprises 16 residues. From germline, CDR1 is MGHRA and CDR2 YSYEKL. Unmatched junction bases numbered 8, after V lost 1 base and J lost 4 bases. CDR3 in DNA: TGCGCCAGCAGCCAAGGACGCCAGCGGGGGTTAGAGACCCAGTACTTC. It codes for CASSQGRQRGLETQYF.

The CDR3 spells CSARVPTAPWTEAFF. The CDR3, as DNA: TGCAGTGCTAGAGTCCCGACAGCACCTTGGACTGAAGCTTTCTTT. V is TRBV20-1 and J is TRBJ1-1, with a weak D call TRBD1 (5 bases). Germline V gene sequence: CDR1 DFQATT, CDR2 SNEGSKA (reference sequence). V shed 1 base and J shed 5 bases, with 17 bases lying between them. This CDR3 spans 15 amino acids.

The chain joins TRBV20-1 to TRBJ1-5; no reliable D call. V was shortened by 6 bases and J by 0 bases, with 12 bases between the two germline ends. This CDR3 spans 14 amino acids. The V gene's germline CDR1 is DFQATT and CDR2 SNEGSKA (reference sequence). The DNA of the CDR3 is TGCAGTGCCGCGCGCGGGGTTAGCAATCAGCCCCAGCATTTT. It yields the protein CSAARGVSNQPQHF.

This chain connects TRBV10-3 to TRBJ2-3; 9 bases are shared with TRBD2. CDR3 size: 16 residues. V was clipped by 6 bases and J by 0 bases; unmatched bases: 7. Germline-derived CDR1 and CDR2 are ENHRY and SYGVKD. The CDR3 nucleotides are TGTGCCATCAGCATAGCGGGGGCTACTAGCACAGATACGCAGTATTTT. It yields the protein CAISIAGATSTDTQYF.

This clonotype was observed many times. V usage is TRBV3-1 and J usage is TRBJ1-1; 12 bases agree with TRBD1. V lost 8 bases, J lost 11 bases, and 12 bases stayed unmatched. The CDR3 covers 14 residues. Germline values: CDR1 LGHDT, CDR2 YNNKEL (reference sequence). This chain's CDR3 is CASGDRGPTSSAFF. The CDR3 coding sequence is TGTGCCAGCGGGGACAGGGGGCCTACTTCGTCGGCTTTCTTT.

The chain has TRBV6-5 and TRBJ2-1; D gene ambiguous. V lost 3 bases, J lost 2 bases, and 11 bases lay in between. The CDR3 runs 15 residues. Germline V gene data show CDR1 as MNHEY and CDR2 as SVGAGI. The CDR3 region is CASSYTPGAYNEQFF. CDR3 in DNA: TGTGCCAGCAGTTATACACCCGGCGCCTACAATGAGCAGTTCTTC.